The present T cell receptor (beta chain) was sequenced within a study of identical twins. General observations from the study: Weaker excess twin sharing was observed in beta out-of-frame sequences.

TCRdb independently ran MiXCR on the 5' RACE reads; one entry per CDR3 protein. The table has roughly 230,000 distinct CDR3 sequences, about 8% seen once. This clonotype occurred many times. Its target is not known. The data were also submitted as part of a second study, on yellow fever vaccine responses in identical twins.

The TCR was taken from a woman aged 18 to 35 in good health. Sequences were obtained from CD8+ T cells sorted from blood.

The CDR3 protein is CASSLYRESAYEQYF. As DNA, the CDR3 is TGCGCCAGCAGCCTCTACAGGGAAAGCGCCTACGAGCAGTACTTC. The chain uses TRBV4-1 and TRBJ2-7; D might be TRBD1 (6 bases). CDR1 is MGHRA and CDR2 is YSYEKL in the germline V gene. Trimming took off 4 bases at V and 2 bases at J, with 15 bases between the two ends. CDR3 size: 15 residues.